This T cell receptor beta chain is from a study of cytomegalovirus exposure and HLA in healthy donors. Primers for the PCR totalled 60 Vbeta and 13 Jbeta. Repertoires were generated with immunoSEQ multiplex PCR, while TCRdb's copy carries only in-frame clones and drops some. Among some 160,000 clones, approximately 78% were seen once, and the ten largest hold roughly 3%. In its sample, this clone was seen once. Trimming took 0 bases from V and 3 from J; bases not matched to a gene: 4. Germline V gene data show CDR1 as SGHRS and CDR2 as YFSETQ. The CDR3 loop spans 15 amino acids. The sequencing input was PBMCs. This sequence originates from a woman aged 40-49 years in good health and CMV-seronegative. The J gene is TRBJ2-3, the V gene TRBV5-1; TRBD1 matches at 7 bases. CDR3 sequence: CASSLGTGVTDTQYF. DNA for the CDR3: TGCGCCAGCAGCTTGGGGACAGGCGTTACAGATACGCAGTATTTT.